Following are 10 T cell receptor beta chains from one sample sequenced in a study of cytomegalovirus exposure and HLA in healthy donors. PCR involved 60 Vbeta and 13 Jbeta primers. Assay used: immunoSEQ multiplex PCR; TCRdb lists only in-frame clones, some missing. Here the sample spans 75,000 to 90,000 clones, around 79% being singletons. The sequenced sample consisted of PBMCs. These receptors were collected from a human donor in good health.

The chain has TRBV2 and TRBJ1-4; 8 bases align to TRBD1. Unmatched junction bases numbered 3, after V lost 6 bases and J lost 0 bases. The CDR3 spans 15 residues. Germline V lookup: CDR1 SNHLY, CDR2 FYNNEI. This CDR3 reads CASSETGATNEKLFF. CDR3 nucleotides: TGTGCCAGCAGCGAGACAGGGGCAACTAATGAAAAACTGTTTTTT.

The V call is TRBV2, the J call TRBJ1-6; 7 bases agree with TRBD1. Germline lookup yields CDR1 SNHLY and CDR2 FYNNEI. This CDR3 is 13 amino acids long. V gave up 8 bases and J gave up 10 bases; unmatched junction bases: 8. The CDR3 nucleotides are TGTGCCAGCTTGACAGGGTGGGAATCACCCCTCCACTTT. This gives the protein CASLTGWESPLHF.

The V gene is TRBV6-6, the J gene TRBJ2-7; tentatively, D is TRBD1 (6 bases). From germline, CDR1 is MNHNY and CDR2 SVGAGI (reference sequence). The CDR3 loop spans 13 amino acids. The ends were cut back, 6 bases at V and 2 bases at J, with 11 bases in the middle. The CDR3 here is CASRQKGAYEQYF. The CDR3 DNA is TGTGCCAGCAGGCAAAAGGGGGCCTACGAGCAGTACTTC.

The rearrangement links TRBV19 to TRBJ2-3; 8 positions agree with TRBD1. Trimming cost V 1 base and J 3 bases; bases outside gene matches: 3. The CDR3 extends over 15 amino acids. CDR1 is LNHDA and CDR2 is SQIVND in the germline V gene (reference sequence). DNA for the CDR3: TGTGCCAGTAGTATAGGGACAGGGCAAACAGATACGCAGTATTTT. This translates into CASSIGTGQTDTQYF.

V usage is TRBV19 and J usage is TRBJ2-1; 8 bases are shared with TRBD1. CDR1 LNHDA and CDR2 SQIVND come from the germline V gene (reference sequence). This CDR3 contains 14 residues. V shed 8 bases and J 5 bases; nucleotides not matched to a gene: 8. In DNA form, the CDR3 reads TGTGCCAGTGGCGGCGGGGACAGGAACAATGAGCAGTTCTTC. Translating gives CASGGGDRNNEQFF.

This clone was counted once. This chain joins TRBV5-6 and TRBJ2-7; the D gene is possibly TRBD1 (6 bases). Deletions cut 5 bases from V and 2 bases from J, with 14 bases between. The CDR3 extends over 14 amino acids. The germline gives CDR1 SGHDT, CDR2 YYEEEE. CDR3 DNA sequence: TGTGCCAGCAGGCCCATGACAGGTCCCTACGAGCAGTACTTC. It encodes CASRPMTGPYEQYF.

The CDR3, as DNA: TGTGCCAGCAGCCTCGACAGGCTTCTGGAGACCCAGTACTTC. The encoded protein is CASSLDRLLETQYF. V and J are TRBV14 and TRBJ2-5; D is perhaps TRBD1 (6 bases). The CDR3 loop spans 14 amino acids. Trimming took 4 bases from V and 5 from J, leaving 14 bases between them. Germline V CDR1 and CDR2: SGHDN, FVKESK.

This sequence joins TRBV9 and TRBJ1-2, with D unresolved. V gave up 3 bases and J gave up 8 bases, with 14 bases separating them. Germline V gene lookup returns CDR1 SGDLS and CDR2 YYNGEE. The CDR3 spans 13 residues. CDR3 coding DNA: TGTGCCAGCAGCGCCCCCCGTGCCCGGGGCTACACCTTC. Translated, it gives CASSAPRARGYTF.

The chain links TRBV25-1 to TRBJ2-1; 9 positions match TRBD1. V lost 3 bases and J lost 6; bases outside the gene matches: 6. The CDR3 is made up of 15 amino acids. Germline CDR1 is MGHDK and CDR2 is SYGVNS. The CDR3 loop reads CASSEYRGRSNEQFF. CDR3 nucleotides: TGTGCCAGCAGTGAGTACAGGGGGCGTAGCAATGAGCAGTTCTTC.

The chain links TRBV1 to TRBJ1-2; the DNA was not used to check the table's D call, TRBD1. TRBV1 counts as a pseudogene. This CDR3 region has 15 residues. The CDR3 nucleotides are TGCACCAGCAGCCCCGAGGACAGGGGCAACTATGGCTACACCTTC. Residues: CTSSPEDRGNYGYTF.